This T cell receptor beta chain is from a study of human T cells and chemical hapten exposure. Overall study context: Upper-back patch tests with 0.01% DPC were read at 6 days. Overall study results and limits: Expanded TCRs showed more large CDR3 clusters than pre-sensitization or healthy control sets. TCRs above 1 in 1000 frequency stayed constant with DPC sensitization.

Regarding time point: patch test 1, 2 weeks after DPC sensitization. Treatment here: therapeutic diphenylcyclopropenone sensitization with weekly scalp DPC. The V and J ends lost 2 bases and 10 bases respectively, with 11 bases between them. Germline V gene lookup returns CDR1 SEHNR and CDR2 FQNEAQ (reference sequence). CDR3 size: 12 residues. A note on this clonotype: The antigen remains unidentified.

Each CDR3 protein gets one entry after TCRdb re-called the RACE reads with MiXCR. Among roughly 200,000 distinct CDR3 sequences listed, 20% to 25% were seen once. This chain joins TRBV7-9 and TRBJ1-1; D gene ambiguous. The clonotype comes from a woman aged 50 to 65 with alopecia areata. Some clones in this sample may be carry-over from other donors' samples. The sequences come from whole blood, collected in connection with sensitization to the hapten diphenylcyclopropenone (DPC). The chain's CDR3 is CASSLSLGVAFF. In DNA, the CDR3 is TGTGCCAGCAGCTTAAGTCTGGGCGTAGCTTTCTTT.